The clone carrying this T cell receptor beta chain has more than one count but fewer than ten. Its target is unknown. The source of the sample is a study of post-analysis software for immune sequencing data. General study points: Compared with controls, patients had more of roughly five TRBV segments, including TRBV5-6, TRBV5-1 and TRBV20-1.

The library was made from cDNA and included unique molecular identifiers. Out of about 0.95 to 10 million T cells, about 510,000 cDNA molecules were generated. TCRdb reprocessed the PCR reads via MiXCR and lists one record per CDR3 protein. In the table there are fewer than 850,000 distinct CDR3 sequences, around 45% of which are singletons. Germline V gene sequence: CDR1 MDHEN, CDR2 SYDVKM. The CDR3 runs 14 residues. Trimming pared 3 bases from V and 3 bases from J, leaving 11 bases between. The chain is built from TRBV28 and TRBJ1-2; no firm D call. The receptor was derived from a girl between 5 and 17 years old with multiple sclerosis. Sequenced: blood. CDR3 coding DNA: TGTGCCAGCAGTTTCCCCTCAGGTTACTATGGCTACACCTTC. Translated: CASSFPSGYYGYTF.